This T cell receptor (beta chain) was identified in a study of monozygotic twins with inflammatory bowel disease. Study-level points and caveats: People with IBD had fewer clonotypes in common with others than healthy twins did, especially with disease activity.

Researchers collected more than 2 ml of blood per donor. Germline V CDR1 and CDR2: SGHDT, YYEEEE. The CDR3 is 16 amino acids. Eight separate reactions per sample yielded the cDNA. One entry per CDR3 protein, without DNA, is what TCRdb gives after re-calling the 5' RACE reads. Its table records some 170,000 distinct CDR3 sequences. For this clonotype: As yet, its antigen is unknown.

The gene calls are TRBV5-6 and TRBJ2-5; the D call from TCRdb, TRBD2, cannot be confirmed without DNA. This sequence was found in a human donor with ulcerative colitis or Crohn's disease, or a healthy co-twin of an affected twin (not recorded which). The sample consisted of blood. Here the CDR3 reads CASSLLPRALQETQYF.